This T cell receptor beta chain was sequenced in a study of OX40 agonist ivuxolimab in advanced cancers. Points from the study as a whole: What antigens the expanded peripheral T cells recognized was never established.

This CDR3 region has 13 residues. Trimming cost V 2 bases and J 3 bases, with 7 bases left between them. The germline V gene has CDR1 WSHSY and CDR2 SAAADI. Assay: immunoSEQ multiplex PCR; the TCRdb copy retains only in-frame clones and omits some. The sample shows approximately 76,000 clones, approximately 86% of them seen only once. Notes on this clone: Its antigen is as yet unknown.

This receptor was obtained from an adult with an advanced solid tumor such as melanoma, head and neck, liver or kidney cancer. The chain carries TRBV10-2 and TRBJ1-1; no clear D. The sample consisted of CD4+ or CD8+ T cells sorted from blood, taken in a trial of the OX40 agonist ivuxolimab. Written as DNA, the CDR3 is TGCGCCAGCAGTGAGAATATGGACACTGAAGCTTTCTTT. Translated: CASSENMDTEAFF.